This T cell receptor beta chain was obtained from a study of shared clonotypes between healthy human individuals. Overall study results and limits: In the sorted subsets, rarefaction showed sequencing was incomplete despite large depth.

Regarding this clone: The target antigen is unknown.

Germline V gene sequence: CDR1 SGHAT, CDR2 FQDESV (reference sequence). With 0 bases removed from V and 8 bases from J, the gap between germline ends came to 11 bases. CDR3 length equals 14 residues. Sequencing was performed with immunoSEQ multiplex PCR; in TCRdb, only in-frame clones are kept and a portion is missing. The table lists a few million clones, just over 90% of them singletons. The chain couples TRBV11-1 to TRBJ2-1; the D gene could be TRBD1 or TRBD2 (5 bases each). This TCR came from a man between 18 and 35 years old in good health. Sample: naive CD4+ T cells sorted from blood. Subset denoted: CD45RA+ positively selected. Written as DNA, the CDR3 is TGTGCCAGCAGCTTAGCGCCGGGACGCGATGAGCAGTTCTTC. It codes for CASSLAPGRDEQFF.